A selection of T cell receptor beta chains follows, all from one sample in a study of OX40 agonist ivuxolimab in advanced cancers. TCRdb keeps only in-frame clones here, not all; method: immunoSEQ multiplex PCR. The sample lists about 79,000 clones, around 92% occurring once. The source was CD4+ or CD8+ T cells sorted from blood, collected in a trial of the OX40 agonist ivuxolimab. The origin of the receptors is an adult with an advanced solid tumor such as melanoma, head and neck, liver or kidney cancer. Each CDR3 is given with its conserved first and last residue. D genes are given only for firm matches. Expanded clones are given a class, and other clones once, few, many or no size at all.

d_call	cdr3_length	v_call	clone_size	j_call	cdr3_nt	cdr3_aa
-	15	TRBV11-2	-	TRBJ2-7	TGTGCCAGCAGCTTAGATCGGTCTCCCGGCAGGGAGCAGTACTTC	CASSLDRSPGREQYF
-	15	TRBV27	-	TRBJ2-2	TGTGCCAGCAGTTTATTGGGGGGACATGACGGGGAGCTGTTTTTT	CASSLLGGHDGELFF
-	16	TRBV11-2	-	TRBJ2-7	TGTGCCAGCAGCTTAAAGGTAGGGGGGCAGGAATACGAGCAGTACTTC	CASSLKVGGQEYEQYF
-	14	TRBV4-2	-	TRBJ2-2	TGTGCCAGCGGAACCAACCCGAACACCGGGGAGCTGTTTTTT	CASGTNPNTGELFF
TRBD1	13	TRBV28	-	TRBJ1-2	TGTGCCAGCAGAAGCCGACAGGGTGATGGCTACACCTTC	CASRSRQGDGYTF
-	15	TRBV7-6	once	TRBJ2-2	TGTGCCAGCAGGCAAAGCAGGGTTAACACCGGGGAGCTGTTTTTT	CASRQSRVNTGELFF
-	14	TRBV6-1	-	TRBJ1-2	TGTGCCAGCAGTGACCGCGGGACGTTTCATGGCTACACCTTC	CASSDRGTFHGYTF
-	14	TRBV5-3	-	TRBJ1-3	TGTGCCAGTCTCGGTGGCGCGGGTGGAAACACCATATATTTT	CASLGGAGGNTIYF
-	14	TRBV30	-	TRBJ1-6	TGTGCCTCGACGGGATCCCTAGGACCCTCACCCCTCCACTTT	CASTGSLGPSPLHF
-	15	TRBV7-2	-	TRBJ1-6	TGTGCCAGCAGCTTAGGCAGGTCGCTTAATTCACCCCTCCACTTT	CASSLGRSLNSPLHF
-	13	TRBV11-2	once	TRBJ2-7	TGTGCCAGCAGCTTCCCCCCAGGACACGAGCAGTACTTC	CASSFPPGHEQYF
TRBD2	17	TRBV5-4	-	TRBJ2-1	TGTGCCAGCAGCTTGCCGACTAGCGGGGGAAGCTACAATGAGCAGTTCTTC	CASSLPTSGGSYNEQFF
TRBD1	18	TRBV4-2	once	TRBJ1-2	TGTGCCAGCAGCCAAGATTTTATCGGACAGGGGATAAGCTATGGCTACACCTTC	CASSQDFIGQGISYGYTF
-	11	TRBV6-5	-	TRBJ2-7	TGTGCCAACGAACGGGGGAGGGAGCAGTACTTC	CANERGREQYF
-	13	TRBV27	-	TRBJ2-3	TGTGCCAGCAGTTGGGGTGAAGGAAATACGCAGTATTTT	CASSWGEGNTQYF
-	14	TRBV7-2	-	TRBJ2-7	TGTGCCAGCAGCTTAGCGGTCAGCTACTACGAGCAGTACTTC	CASSLAVSYYEQYF
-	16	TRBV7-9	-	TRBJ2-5	TGTGCCAGCAGGCCCTGGACTGCACCCCCTCAAGAGACCCAGTACTTC	CASRPWTAPPQETQYF
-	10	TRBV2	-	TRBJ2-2	TGTGCCAGCAGTGCGGGGGAGCTGTTTTTT	CASSAGELFF
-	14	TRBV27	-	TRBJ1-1	TGTGCCAGCAGTTTCTGGGGGGCGAACACTGAAGCTTTCTTT	CASSFWGANTEAFF
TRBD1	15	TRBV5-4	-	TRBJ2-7	TGTGCCAGCAGCTCTAGGACAGGGAGGTTCTACGAGCAGTACTTC	CASSSRTGRFYEQYF
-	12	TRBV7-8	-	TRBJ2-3	TGTGCCAGCAGCTTAGCGACAGATACGCAGTATTTT	CASSLATDTQYF
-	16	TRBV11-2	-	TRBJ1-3	TGTGCCAGCAGGTATCGGGCAGGTGGACCTGGAAACACCATATATTTT	CASRYRAGGPGNTIYF
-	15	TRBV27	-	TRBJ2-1	TGTGCCAGCAGTTTGATAGGGAGTACCTACAATGAGCAGTTCTTC	CASSLIGSTYNEQFF
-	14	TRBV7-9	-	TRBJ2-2	TGTGCCAGCAGCTTAAGTCCGGGGTCCGGGGAGCTGTTTTTT	CASSLSPGSGELFF
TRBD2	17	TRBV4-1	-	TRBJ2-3	TGCGCCAGCAGCCAAGTCATAGCGGGGGCCGACACAGATACGCAGTATTTT	CASSQVIAGADTDTQYF
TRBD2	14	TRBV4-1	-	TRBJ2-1	TGCGCCAGCAGCCACAGGACTAGCGAATTTGAGCAGTTCTTC	CASSHRTSEFEQFF
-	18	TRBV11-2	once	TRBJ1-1	TGTGCCAGCAGCTTTCGCCCTTTTATTTCCAACTCGGACACTGAAGCTTTCTTT	CASSFRPFISNSDTEAFF